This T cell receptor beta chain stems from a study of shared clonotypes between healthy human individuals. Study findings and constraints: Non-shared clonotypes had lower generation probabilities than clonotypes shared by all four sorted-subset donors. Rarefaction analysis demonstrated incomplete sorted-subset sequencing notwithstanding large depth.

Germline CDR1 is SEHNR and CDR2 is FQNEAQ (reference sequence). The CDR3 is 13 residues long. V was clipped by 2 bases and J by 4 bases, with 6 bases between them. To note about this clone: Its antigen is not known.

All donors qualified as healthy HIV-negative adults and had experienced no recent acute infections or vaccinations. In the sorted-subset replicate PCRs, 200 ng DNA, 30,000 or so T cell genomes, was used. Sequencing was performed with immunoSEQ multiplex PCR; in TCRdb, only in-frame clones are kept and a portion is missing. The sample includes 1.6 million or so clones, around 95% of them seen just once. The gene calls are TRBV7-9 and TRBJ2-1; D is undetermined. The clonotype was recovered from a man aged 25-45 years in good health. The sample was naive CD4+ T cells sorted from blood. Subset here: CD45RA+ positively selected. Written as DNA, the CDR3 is TGTGCCAGCAGCTTAAGTGTGTACAATGAGCAGTTCTTC. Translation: CASSLSVYNEQFF.